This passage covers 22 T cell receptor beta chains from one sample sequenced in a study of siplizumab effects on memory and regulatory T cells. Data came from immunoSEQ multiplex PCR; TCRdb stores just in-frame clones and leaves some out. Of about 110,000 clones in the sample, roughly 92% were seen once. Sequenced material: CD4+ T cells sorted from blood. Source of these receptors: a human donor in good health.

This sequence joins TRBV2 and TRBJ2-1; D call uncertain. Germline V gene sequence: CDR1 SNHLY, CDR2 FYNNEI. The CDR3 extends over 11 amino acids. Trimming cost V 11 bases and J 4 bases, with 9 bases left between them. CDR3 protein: CAGNRYNEQFF. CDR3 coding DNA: TGTGCCGGCAACCGATACAATGAGCAGTTCTTC.

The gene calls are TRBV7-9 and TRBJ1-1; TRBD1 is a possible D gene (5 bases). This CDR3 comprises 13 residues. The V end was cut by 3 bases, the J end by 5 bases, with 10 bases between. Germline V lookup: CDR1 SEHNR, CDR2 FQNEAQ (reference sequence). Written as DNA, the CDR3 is TGTGCCAGCAGCTTCTCAGGGTTAACTGAAGCTTTCTTT. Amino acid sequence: CASSFSGLTEAFF. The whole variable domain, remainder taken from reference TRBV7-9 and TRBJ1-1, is DTGVSQNPRHKITKRGQNVTFRCDPISEHNRLYWYRQTLGQGPEFLTYFQNEAQLEKSRLLSDRFSAERPKGSFSTLEIQRTEQGDSAMYLCASSFSGLTEAFFGQGTRLTVV.

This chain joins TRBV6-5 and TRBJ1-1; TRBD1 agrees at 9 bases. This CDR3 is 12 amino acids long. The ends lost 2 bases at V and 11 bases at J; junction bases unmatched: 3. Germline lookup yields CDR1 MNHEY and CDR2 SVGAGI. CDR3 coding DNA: TGTGCCAGCAGTTACGGAGGACAGGGGGCTTTCTTT. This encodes CASSYGGQGAFF.

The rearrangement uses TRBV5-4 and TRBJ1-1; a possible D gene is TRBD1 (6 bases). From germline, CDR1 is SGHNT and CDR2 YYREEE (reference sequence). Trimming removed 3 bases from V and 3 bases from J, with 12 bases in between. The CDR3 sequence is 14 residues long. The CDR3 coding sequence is TGTGCCAGCAGCTCCAGGGGTACGGACACTGAAGCTTTCTTT. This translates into CASSSRGTDTEAFF.

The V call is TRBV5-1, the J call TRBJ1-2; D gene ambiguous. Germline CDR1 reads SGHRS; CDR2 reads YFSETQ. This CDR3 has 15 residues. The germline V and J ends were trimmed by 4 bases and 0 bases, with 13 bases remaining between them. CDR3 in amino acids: CASSMAGTANYGYTF. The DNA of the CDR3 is TGCGCCAGCAGCATGGCAGGAACAGCTAACTATGGCTACACCTTC. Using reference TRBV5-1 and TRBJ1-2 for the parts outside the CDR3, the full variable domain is KAGVTQTPRYLIKTRGQQVTLSCSPISGHRSVSWYQQTPGQGLQFLFEYFSETQRNKGNFPGRFSGRQFSNSRSEMNVSTLELGDSALYLCASSMAGTANYGYTFGSGTRLTVV.

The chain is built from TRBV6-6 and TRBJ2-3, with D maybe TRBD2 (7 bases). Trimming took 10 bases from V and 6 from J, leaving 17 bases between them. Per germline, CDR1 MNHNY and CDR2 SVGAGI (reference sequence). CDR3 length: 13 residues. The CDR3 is CATRRGGVDTQYF. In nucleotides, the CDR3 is TGTGCCACTCGGAGGGGGGGTGTGGATACGCAGTATTTT.

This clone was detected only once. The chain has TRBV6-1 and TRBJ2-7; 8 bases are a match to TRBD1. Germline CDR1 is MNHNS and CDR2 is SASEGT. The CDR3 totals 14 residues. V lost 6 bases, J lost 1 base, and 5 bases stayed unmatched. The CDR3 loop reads CASSAGTGSYEQYF. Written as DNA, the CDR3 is TGTGCCAGCAGCGCCGGGACAGGATCCTACGAGCAGTACTTC.

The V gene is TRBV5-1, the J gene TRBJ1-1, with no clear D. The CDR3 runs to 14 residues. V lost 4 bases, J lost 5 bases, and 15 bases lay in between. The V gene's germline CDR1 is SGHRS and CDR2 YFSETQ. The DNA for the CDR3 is TGCGCCAGCAGCGCGAGACCCGCGGGGACTGAAGCTTTCTTT. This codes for CASSARPAGTEAFF.

The CDR3 protein is CASSPDRDTQYF. In nucleotides, the CDR3 is TGTGCCAGCTCACCAGACAGAGATACGCAGTATTTT. The V gene is TRBV18, the J gene TRBJ2-3; D is perhaps TRBD1 (5 bases). Germline CDR1 and CDR2: KGHSH and LQKENI. The CDR3 contains 12 residues. The V gene lost 2 bases and the J gene lost 5 bases, with 5 bases spanning the gap. The whole variable domain, remainder taken from reference TRBV18 and TRBJ2-3, is NAGVMQNPRHLVRRRGQEARLRCSPMKGHSHVYWYRQLPEEGLKFMVYLQKENIIDESGMPKERFSAEFPKEGPSILRIQQVVRGDSAAYFCASSPDRDTQYFGPGTRLTVL.

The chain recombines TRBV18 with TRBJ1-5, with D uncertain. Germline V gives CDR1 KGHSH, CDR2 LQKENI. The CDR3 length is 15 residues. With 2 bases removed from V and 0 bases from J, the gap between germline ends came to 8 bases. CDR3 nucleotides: TGTGCCAGCTCACCAAAAGAGGATAGCAATCAGCCCCAGCATTTT. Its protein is CASSPKEDSNQPQHF.

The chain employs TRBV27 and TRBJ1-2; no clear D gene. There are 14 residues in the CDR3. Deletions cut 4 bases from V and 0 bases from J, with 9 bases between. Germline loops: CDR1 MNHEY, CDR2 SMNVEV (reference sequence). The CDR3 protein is CASSSGRTNYGYTF. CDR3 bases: TGTGCCAGCAGTTCAGGCAGAACTAACTATGGCTACACCTTC.

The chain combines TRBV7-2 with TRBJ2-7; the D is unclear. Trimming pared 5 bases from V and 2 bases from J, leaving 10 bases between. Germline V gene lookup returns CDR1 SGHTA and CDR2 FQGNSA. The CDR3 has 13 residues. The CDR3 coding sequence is TGTGCCAGCAGCCCCCCTCGGCCCTACGAGCAGTACTTC. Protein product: CASSPPRPYEQYF.

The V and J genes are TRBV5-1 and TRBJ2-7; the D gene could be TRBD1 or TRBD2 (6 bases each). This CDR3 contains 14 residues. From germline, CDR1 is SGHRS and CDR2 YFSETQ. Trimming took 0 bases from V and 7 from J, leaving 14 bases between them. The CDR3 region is CASSLGSGAGEQYF. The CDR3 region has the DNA TGCGCCAGCAGCTTGGGTTCAGGGGCGGGGGAGCAGTACTTC.

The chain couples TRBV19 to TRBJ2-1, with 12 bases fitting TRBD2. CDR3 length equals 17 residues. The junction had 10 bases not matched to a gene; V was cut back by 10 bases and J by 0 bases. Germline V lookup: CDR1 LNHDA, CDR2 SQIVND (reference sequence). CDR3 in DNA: TGTGCCACCCAAAGACTAGCGGGAGCGACCTCCTACAATGAGCAGTTCTTC. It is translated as CATQRLAGATSYNEQFF.

The CDR3 protein is CASSLDSMQGAKGYTF. The CDR3 coding sequence is TGCGCCAGCAGCTTGGACTCCATGCAGGGAGCTAAGGGCTACACCTTC. This chain uses TRBV5-1 with TRBJ1-2, with a tentative D call TRBD1 (5 bases). Germline lookup yields CDR1 SGHRS and CDR2 YFSETQ. Trimming cost V 0 bases and J 8 bases, with 20 bases left between them. The CDR3 consists of 16 residues.

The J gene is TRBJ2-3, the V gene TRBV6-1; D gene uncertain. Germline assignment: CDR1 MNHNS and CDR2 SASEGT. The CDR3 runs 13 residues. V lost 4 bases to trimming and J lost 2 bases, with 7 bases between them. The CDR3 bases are TGTGCCAGCAGTGCGACGACCACAGATACGCAGTATTTT. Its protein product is CASSATTTDTQYF.

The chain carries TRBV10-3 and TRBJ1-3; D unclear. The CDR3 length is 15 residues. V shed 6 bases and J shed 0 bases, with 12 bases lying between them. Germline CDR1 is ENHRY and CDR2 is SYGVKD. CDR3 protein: CAISWSGDSGNTIYF. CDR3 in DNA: TGTGCCATCAGCTGGTCTGGGGACTCTGGAAACACCATATATTTT.

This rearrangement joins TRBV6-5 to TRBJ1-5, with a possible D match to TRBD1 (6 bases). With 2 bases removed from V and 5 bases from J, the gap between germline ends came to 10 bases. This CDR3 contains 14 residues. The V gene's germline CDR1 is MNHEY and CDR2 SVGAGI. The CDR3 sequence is CASSYTGLHQPQHF. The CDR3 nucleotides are TGTGCCAGCAGTTACACAGGGCTACATCAGCCCCAGCATTTT.

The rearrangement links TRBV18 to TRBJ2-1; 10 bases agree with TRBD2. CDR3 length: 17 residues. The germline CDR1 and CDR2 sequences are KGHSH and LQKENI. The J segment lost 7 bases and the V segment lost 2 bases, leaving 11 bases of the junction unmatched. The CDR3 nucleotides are TGTGCCAGCTCACCATTTGAAGCGGGAGGGATACTGAATGAGCAGTTCTTC. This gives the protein CASSPFEAGGILNEQFF.

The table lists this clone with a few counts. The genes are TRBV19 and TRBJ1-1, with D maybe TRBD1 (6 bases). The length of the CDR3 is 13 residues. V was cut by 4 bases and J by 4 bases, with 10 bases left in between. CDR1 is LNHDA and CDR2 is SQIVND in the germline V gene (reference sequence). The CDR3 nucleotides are TGTGCCAGTAGTAGTACAGGGCTCACTGAAGCTTTCTTT. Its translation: CASSSTGLTEAFF. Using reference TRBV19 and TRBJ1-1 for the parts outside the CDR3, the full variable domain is DGGITQSPKYLFRKEGQNVTLSCEQNLNHDAMYWYRQDPGQGLRLIYYSQIVNDFQKGDIAEGYSVSREKKESFPLTVTSAQKNPTAFYLCASSSTGLTEAFFGQGTRLTVV.

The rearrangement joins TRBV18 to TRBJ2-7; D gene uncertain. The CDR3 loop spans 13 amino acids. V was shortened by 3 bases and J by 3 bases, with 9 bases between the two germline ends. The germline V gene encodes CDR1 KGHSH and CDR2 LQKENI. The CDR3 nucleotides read TGTGCCAGCTCACCGGGTCACCGCTACGAGCAGTACTTC. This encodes CASSPGHRYEQYF.

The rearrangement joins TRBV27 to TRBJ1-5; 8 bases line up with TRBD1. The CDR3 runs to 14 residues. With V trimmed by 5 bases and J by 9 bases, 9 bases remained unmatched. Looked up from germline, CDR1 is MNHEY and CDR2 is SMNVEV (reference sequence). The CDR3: CASSIITGGLPQHF. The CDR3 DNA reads TGTGCCAGCAGTATAATTACAGGGGGTCTGCCCCAGCATTTT.